This entry is about one T cell receptor (beta chain). There is no known antigen for this receptor. Within one base of it there is no much larger clone, and no base qualities were kept. Its CDR3 holds 12 amino acids, cysteine through phenylalanine. Of the read, only the CDR3 DNA is kept; its 36 bases are in frame from base 1. CDR1 and CDR2 are drawn from the germline V gene: SQVTM, ANQGSEA. Relative to germline, V is missing 8 bases and J is missing 4 bases, with 5 bases of the junction outside any gene match. Explained via the paper, the time point label denotes: peripheral blood 6 weeks after treatment start. A total of roughly 31 patients with locally advanced or metastatic urothelial carcinoma, treated at Memorial Sloan Kettering on a trial protocol, made up the cohort. Peripheral blood mononuclear cells were collected pretreatment and during treatment, with between 1 and 8 total time points obtained per patient. The Qiagen DNeasy Blood extraction kit was used to purify genomic DNA from total PBMCs and from tumor samples. PBMCs were collected pretreatment and during treatment, and were isolated and stored as previously described.

This sample was taken from a study of PD-L1 blockade in urothelial cancer (dated by TCRdb to about 2017). About the study as a whole: Every patient began therapy in about 2014 and was given atezolizumab 1,200 mg intravenously every 3 weeks. About nine tenths of the roughly 29 patients were males with bladder-origin urothelial cancer, and about 65% of the roughly 30 reported a prior smoking history. An ECOG performance status of 0 or 1 was recorded for the patients, and 0 to 3 prior chemotherapy regimens had been received by the patients. Blood samples were analyzed at two time points: 3 weeks after treatment start (second dose) and 6 weeks after treatment start. Blood samples gave median yields of 141,255 T cells and 82,636 unique TCRs, along with a median clonality of approximately 0.084. Somatic, immune and clinical correlates of response to PD-L1 blockade with atezolizumab in urothelial cancer were the focus of an exploratory multi-omic analysis. TCR sequencing covered pretreatment tumor samples and matched, serially collected peripheral blood taken before and after atezolizumab treatment. Durable clinical benefit meant progression-free survival longer than 6 months, and TCR features were also tested against progression-free and overall survival. In the same patients, pretreatment tumors underwent whole exome sequencing and RNA sequencing in addition to TCR sequencing. Several patients achieved durable clinical benefit and approximately 20 did not. Pretreatment blood TCR-seq was available for 27 to 30 patients, at least one posttreatment blood collection was obtained for about 24 patients, and tumor TCR-seq was available for about 24 patients. Paper-wide results and their limitations: Small sample size (n ≈ 27) and many exploratory analyses mean the results are intended to be hypothesis-generating. A pretreatment peripheral blood TCR clonality below the median was linked to improved progression-free and overall survival. Patients with durable benefit showed greater expansion of tumor-associated TCR clones in peripheral blood 3 weeks after starting treatment (n of about 20, p = 0.022).

Synthetic TCR analog templates were spiked into each PCR to estimate absolute template abundance from read counts. TCRbeta CDR3 regions were amplified from genomic DNA with bias-controlled V and J gene primers using the immunoSEQ assay. Rearranged TCRbeta segments were sequenced at approximately 20X coverage. Per the original workflow: Sequencing errors were corrected by clustering and CDR3s were annotated against IMGT to assign V, D and J genes. Downstream analyses used only productive TCRbeta rearrangements, leaving out any out-of-frame or stop-codon sequences. Clonality was computed as one minus Shannon entropy normalized by the log of the number of unique productive sequences. Fisher's exact test with Benjamini-Hochberg correction, using a cutoff of adjusted p below 0.01, was how clones that differed between time points or between blood and tumor were identified. TCRdb mirrors the immuneACCESS table, restricted to in-frame sequences. Some clones are absent from its copies; in checked studies, under half trace to an unresolved V gene, and the reason for the others is unknown. From that table come the V and J calls and clone size; the DNA was used to work out D and trimming. This sample has around 49,000 clones in its table, and around 80% of those were observed once. The biggest ten clones account for approximately 13% of the sample.

The starting material was PBMCs, obtained around atezolizumab (anti-PD-L1) treatment. This sequence was found in a man in his sixties with urothelial cancer. Rearrangement joined TRBV29-1 to TRBJ2-7; 10 central bases correspond to TRBD1. The sequenced DNA is TGCAGCACACGGACAGGGGGGTACGAGCAGTACTTC. It translates as CSTRTGGYEQYF.